Shown below are 28 T cell receptor beta chains from a single sample sequenced in a study of low-dose radiotherapy and immunotherapy resistance in tumors. TRAV- and TRBV-specific primers were used for first-strand cDNA, which covered alpha and beta chains. TCRs underwent 15 to 25 PCR cycles of amplification with a constant-region primer and V-primer adapter. From the reads, TCRdb called clonotypes with MiXCR, one entry per CDR3 protein. The sample shows some 60,000 distinct CDR3 sequences, about a quarter of them seen only once. Time point of the sample: before trial treatment. Source: PBMCs, taken before treatment. The receptors originated from a male donor with rectosigmoid adenocarcinoma.

This clonotype came up many times. The J gene is TRBJ2-7, the V gene TRBV5-1; 11 bases agree with TRBD1. With 4 bases clipped from V and 7 bases from J, the junction kept 10 bases outside the gene matches. This CDR3 is 15 amino acids long. CDR1 and CDR2 (germline): SGHRS, YFSETQ. CDR3 in amino acids: CASSPWDRGSGEQYF. CDR3 sequence (DNA): TGCGCCAGCAGCCCCTGGGACAGGGGGTCGGGGGAGCAGTACTTC.

The chain combines TRBV5-3 with TRBJ2-7, with D hard to call. TRBV5-3 is recorded as an ORF, its role being uncertain. Trimming pared 8 bases from V and 2 bases from J, leaving 20 bases between. The CDR3 loop spans 15 amino acids. The CDR3 reads CASSVDPGSPYEQYF. The CDR3 region has the DNA TGTGCCAGCAGCGTAGATCCGGGTAGTCCCTACGAGCAGTACTTC.

This clonotype has a count of ten or more. The V gene is TRBV20-1, the J gene TRBJ2-7; 7 bases align to TRBD2. Germline V gene lookup returns CDR1 DFQATT and CDR2 SNEGSKA (reference sequence). The V gene end was trimmed by 3 bases and the J gene end by 3 bases; junction bases not matched to a gene: 8. The CDR3 is 14 amino acids. The DNA of the CDR3 is TGCAGTGCTAGGCGGGGAGGGTCCCTCTACGAGCAGTACTTC. Its translation is CSARRGGSLYEQYF.

The chain recombines TRBV25-1 with TRBJ2-7, with D possibly being TRBD1 or TRBD2 (5 bases each). The CDR3 is 14 residues long. CDR1 is MGHDK and CDR2 is SYGVNS in the germline V gene. The ends were cut back, 4 bases at V and 6 bases at J, with 16 bases in the middle. The CDR3 bases are TGTGCCAGCAGTGCTGAAGGGACGAGGGTCGAGCAGTACTTC. Translating gives CASSAEGTRVEQYF.

The chain is built from TRBV6-1 and TRBJ1-1, with TRBD1 identical over 7 bases. Trimming took 6 bases from V and 4 from J; bases not matched to a gene: 8. This CDR3 spans 14 amino acids. Germline assignment: CDR1 MNHNS and CDR2 SASEGT. CDR3 nucleotide sequence: TGTGCCAGCAGCAAGGGACAGACCATCACTGAAGCTTTCTTT. Protein: CASSKGQTITEAFF.

This clonotype was observed many times. The rearrangement joins TRBV12-3 or TRBV12-4 to TRBJ2-5; 10 bases agree with TRBD1. J was trimmed by 5 bases and V by 4 bases; bases with no gene match: 10. The CDR3 extends over 16 amino acids. The CDR3 DNA follows: TGTGCCAGCAGTTCGGGACCGGGACAGGGGATGGAGACCCAGTACTTC. This translates into CASSSGPGQGMETQYF.

This clonotype was counted many times. This chain connects TRBV4-1 to TRBJ2-3, with TRBD1 matching over 7 bases. The CDR3 has 15 residues. J was trimmed by 2 bases and V by 4 bases; bases with no gene match: 6. CDR1 and CDR2 from the germline V gene are MGHRA and YSYEKL. DNA for the CDR3: TGCGCCAGCAGCCGACAGGGACAGTACACAGATACGCAGTATTTT. Its protein is CASSRQGQYTDTQYF.

This clonotype came up many times. V usage is TRBV6-2 or TRBV6-3 and J usage is TRBJ2-2, with D possibly TRBD1 on 5 matching bases. The CDR3 loop spans 14 amino acids. Germline CDR1 reads MNHEY; CDR2 reads SVGEGT. Trimming removed 2 bases from V and 7 bases from J, with 11 bases in between. The CDR3 DNA reads as TGTGCCAGCAGTTACCTAGGGGCCGTCGGGGAGCTGTTTTTT. Translating gives CASSYLGAVGELFF.

This clonotype was seen ten or more times. The chain combines TRBV4-1 with TRBJ2-7, with D possibly TRBD1 on 6 matching bases. CDR3 length: 14 amino acids. Per germline, CDR1 MGHRA and CDR2 YSYEKL. V was trimmed by 0 bases and J by 7 bases, leaving 13 bases between them. For the CDR3, the DNA is TGCGCCAGCAGCCAAGAGGGACACGGCGGGGAGCAGTACTTC. Its protein is CASSQEGHGGEQYF.

This clonotype was counted many times. The chain carries TRBV4-3 and TRBJ2-5; perhaps TRBD1 as D (6 bases). In germline, CDR1 is LGHNA, CDR2 YSLEER. V gave up 4 bases and J gave up 5 bases, with 14 bases separating them. This CDR3 region has 14 residues. The CDR3: CASSPRTASETQYF. The CDR3 nucleotides are TGCGCCAGCAGCCCCCGGACAGCTTCGGAGACCCAGTACTTC.

This clonotype was seen repeatedly, ten times or more. The chain has TRBV4-3 and TRBJ2-6; perhaps TRBD2 as D (6 bases). This CDR3 is built from 16 residues. Germline V gives CDR1 LGHNA, CDR2 YSLEER. Trimming took 1 base from V and 0 from J, leaving 7 bases between them. Here the CDR3 DNA reads TGCGCCAGCAGCCAAGTCGGGGGCTCTGGGGCCAACGTCCTGACTTTC. Residues: CASSQVGGSGANVLTF.

This clonotype was detected ten times or more. The chain links TRBV28 to TRBJ1-1, with D unclear. Per germline, CDR1 MDHEN and CDR2 SYDVKM. The CDR3 has 15 residues. V was trimmed by 3 bases and J by 3 bases, leaving 14 bases between them. In DNA, the CDR3 is TGTGCCAGCAGTTTCTTGCCAGTCTCACACACTGAAGCTTTCTTT. Its protein product is CASSFLPVSHTEAFF.

This clonotype came up many times. The CDR3 coding sequence is TGTGCCAGCAGCCAGGCGGGGACTAGCGGAGACTACGAGCAGTACTTC. It specifies CASSQAGTSGDYEQYF. The rearrangement joins TRBV14 to TRBJ2-7; 11 bases map to TRBD2. With 3 bases clipped from V and 3 bases from J, the junction kept 7 bases outside the gene matches. Germline CDR1 and CDR2: SGHDN and FVKESK. The CDR3 totals 16 residues.

This clonotype was counted at least ten times. V usage is TRBV24-1 and J usage is TRBJ2-1; D remains unclear. V was trimmed by 2 bases and J by 6 bases, leaving 10 bases between them. The CDR3 extends over 14 amino acids. Per germline, CDR1 KGHDR and CDR2 SFDVKD. The CDR3 nucleotides read TGTGCCACCAGTGATTACTCCGAATTCAATGAGCAGTTCTTC. Amino acid sequence: CATSDYSEFNEQFF.

This clonotype was seen at least ten times. The gene calls are TRBV20-1 and TRBJ2-5; possible D gene TRBD2, 6 bases. CDR3 length: 12 residues. Germline lookup yields CDR1 DFQATT and CDR2 SNEGSKA (reference sequence). The V end was cut by 2 bases, the J end by 4 bases, with 8 bases between. In DNA, the CDR3 is TGCAGTGCTAGAAGGGGAGGAGAGACCCAGTACTTC. It yields the protein CSARRGGETQYF.

As concerns this clonotype: Germline is not matched at one junction end, which may reflect a read error. This sequence joins TRBV2 and TRBJ2-1; the D is unclear. CDR3 length equals 14 residues. Germline-derived CDR1 and CDR2 are SNHLY and FYNNEI. The CDR3 nucleotides are TGTGCCAGCAGCCCGGACGGGTCCTACAATGAGCAGCTCTTC. It codes for CASSPDGSYNEQLF. Based on the CDR3 plus reference TRBV2 and TRBJ2-1, the full variable domain is EPEVTQTPSHQVTQMGQEVILRCVPISNHLYFYWYRQILGQKVEFLVSFYNNEISEKSEIFDDQFSVERPDGSNFTLKIRSTKLEDSAMYFCASSPDGSYNEQLFGPGTRLTVL.

The chain couples TRBV6-1 to TRBJ2-1; D not certain. Trimming removed 1 base at V and 10 bases at J, with 14 bases between. Germline lookup yields CDR1 MNHNS and CDR2 SASEGT. The CDR3 totals 14 residues. CDR3 sequence (DNA): TGTGCCAGCAGTGAAGAATTTGGAGAAGGAGAGCAGTTCTTC. Protein product: CASSEEFGEGEQFF.

CDR3 loop: CASSPPGATYNEQFF. Written as DNA, the CDR3 is TGTGCCAGCAGCCCCCCCGGGGCTACTTACAATGAGCAGTTCTTC. V gene TRBV11-3 combines with J gene TRBJ2-1; D tentatively reads TRBD1 or TRBD2 (5 bases each). Germline-derived CDR1 and CDR2 are SGHNT and YENEEA. CDR3 length equals 15 residues. Trimming took off 5 bases at V and 4 bases at J, with 15 bases between the two ends.

The table lists this clonotype with many counts. The genes are TRBV12-3 or TRBV12-4 and TRBJ1-3; D remains ambiguous. This CDR3 has 12 residues. Trimming took off 7 bases at V and 6 bases at J, with 10 bases between the two ends. The CDR3 loop is CASKVTSNTIYF. The CDR3 region has the DNA TGTGCCAGCAAGGTCACCTCAAACACCATATATTTT.

This clonotype was recorded many times. J is TRBJ1-5 and V is TRBV4-1; no clear D gene. The CDR3 has 13 amino acids. V was clipped by 3 bases and J by 6 bases, with 9 bases between them. The germline V gene has CDR1 MGHRA and CDR2 YSYEKL. The CDR3 loop reads CASSQQRSQPQHF. CDR3 sequence (DNA): TGCGCCAGCAGCCAGCAGCGCAGTCAGCCCCAGCATTTT.

The chain carries TRBV27 and TRBJ2-3; possible D gene TRBD2, 6 bases. The CDR3 runs 13 residues. With 7 bases removed from V and 10 bases from J, the gap between germline ends came to 18 bases. CDR1 is MNHEY and CDR2 is SMNVEV in the germline V gene (reference sequence). The CDR3 region is CASTGLGDSPQYF. The DNA for the CDR3 is TGTGCCAGCACGGGGCTGGGGGACTCCCCGCAGTATTTT.

To note about this clonotype: A far larger clone is off by one base, so a read error is likely. V gene TRBV28 combines with J gene TRBJ2-7; D is uncertain. Germline CDR1 MDHEN, CDR2 SYDVKM. The V and J ends lost 3 bases and 8 bases respectively, with 14 bases between them. The CDR3 totals 13 residues. The CDR3 bases are TGTGCCAGCAGTTTGGCCGAAAGGGTTAAGCAGTACTTC. It translates to CASSLAERVKQYF.

The CDR3 bases are TGTGCCAGCAGCCCCTCGCTACCCGGGGAGCTGTTTTTT. The encoded protein is CASSPSLPGELFF. This chain joins TRBV5-5 and TRBJ2-2; D not resolved. The germline V gene encodes CDR1 SGHKS and CDR2 YYEKEE (reference sequence). V was shortened by 4 bases and J by 6 bases, with 10 bases between the two germline ends. The length of the CDR3 is 13 residues. The full variable domain, rest sourced from reference TRBV5-5 and TRBJ2-2, is DAGVTQSPTHLIKTRGQQVTLRCSPISGHKSVSWYQQVLGQGPQFIFQYYEKEERGRGNFPDRFSARQFPNYSSELNVNALLLGDSALYLCASSPSLPGELFFGEGSRLTVL.

This clonotype was seen repeatedly, ten times or more. The chain combines TRBV18 with TRBJ2-1; D may correspond to TRBD1 or TRBD2 (5 bases each). The CDR3 consists of 15 residues. Germline V gene sequence: CDR1 KGHSH, CDR2 LQKENI. The V and J ends lost 6 bases and 2 bases respectively, with 14 bases between them. CDR3 sequence: CASSLRDPAYNEQFF. The DNA for the CDR3 is TGTGCCAGCTCTCTTCGGGACCCGGCCTACAATGAGCAGTTCTTC.

This clonotype was observed at least ten times. V and J are TRBV28 and TRBJ2-7; 8 bases line up with TRBD1. The CDR3 runs to 13 residues. V was clipped by 3 bases and J by 6 bases; unmatched bases: 4. CDR1 is MDHEN and CDR2 is SYDVKM in the germline V gene. DNA of the CDR3: TGTGCCAGCAGTTTTACAGGGGGACGCGAGCAGTACTTC. It codes for CASSFTGGREQYF. The complete variable domain, with remaining parts taken from reference TRBV28 and TRBJ2-7, reads DVKVTQSSRYLVKRTGEKVFLECVQDMDHENMFWYRQDPGLGLRLIYFSYDVKMKEKGDIPEGYSVSREKKERFSLILESASTNQTSMYLCASSFTGGREQYFGPGTRLTVT.

This clonotype has just a few counts. The rearrangement uses TRBV29-1 and TRBJ2-7; D may match TRBD1 or TRBD2 (5 bases each). The CDR3 length is 15 residues. Germline V CDR1 and CDR2: SQVTM, ANQGSEA. Trimming left V 4 bases short and J 6 bases short, with 22 bases between. CDR3 DNA sequence: TGCAGCGTTGCGGGGCCGACCACTTACAGCAGCGAGCAGTACTTC. Its translation is CSVAGPTTYSSEQYF.

As regards this clonotype: A much larger clone is a single base away; this may be a read error. The V call is TRBV3-1, the J call TRBJ2-1, with D uncertain. The V and J ends lost 0 bases and 4 bases respectively, with 1 base between them. This CDR3 is 12 amino acids long. Per germline, CDR1 LGHDT and CDR2 YNNKEL (reference sequence). The CDR3 DNA reads as TGTGCCAGCAGCCAAGATTACAATGAGCAGTTCTTC. It yields the protein CASSQDYNEQFF.

This clonotype occurred many times. The chain is built from TRBV6-2 or TRBV6-3 and TRBJ1-1; 8 bases fit TRBD1. CDR1 MNHEY and CDR2 SVGEGT come from the germline V gene. Losses at the gene ends were 2 bases for V and 3 bases for J; bases not matched to a gene: 5. CDR3 length: 15 residues. The CDR3 DNA follows: TGTGCCAGCAGTTACCCCGGACAGGGCCACACTGAAGCTTTCTTT. It translates to CASSYPGQGHTEAFF.